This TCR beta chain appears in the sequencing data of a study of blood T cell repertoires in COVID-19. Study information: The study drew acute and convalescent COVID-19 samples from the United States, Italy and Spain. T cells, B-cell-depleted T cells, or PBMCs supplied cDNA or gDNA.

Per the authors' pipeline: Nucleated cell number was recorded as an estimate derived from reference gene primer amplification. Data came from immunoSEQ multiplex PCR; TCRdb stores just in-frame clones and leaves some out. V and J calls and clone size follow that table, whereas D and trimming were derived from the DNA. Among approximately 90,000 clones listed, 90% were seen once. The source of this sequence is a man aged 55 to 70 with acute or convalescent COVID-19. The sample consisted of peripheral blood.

CDR3 sequence (DNA): TGCGCCAGCAGCCATGGGACAGCCCCGGATAATTCACCCCTCCACTTT. Its translation is CASSHGTAPDNSPLHF. V is TRBV4-1 and J is TRBJ1-6, with TRBD1 identical over 7 bases. Unmatched junction bases numbered 7, after V lost 3 bases and J lost 5 bases. The CDR3 covers 16 residues. Germline-derived CDR1 and CDR2 are MGHRA and YSYEKL.